What follows describes a single T cell receptor beta chain. Its cognate antigen is unknown. This specimen belongs to a study of T cell responses to AZD1222 COVID-19 vaccine. Study outcomes and limitations: Spike-specific TCR breadth and depth were elevated following two AZD1222 doses. CD4 TCRs linked to vaccination spanned spike, dominating at 160-218 and 743-854. In the spike-specific TCR repertoire, nearly half reportedly target unmutated variant regions.

Sequencing used immunoSEQ multiplex PCR; TCRdb keeps in-frame clones, though not all of them. This repertoire shows just under 95,000 clones, around nine tenths found once; its top ten account for 13%. This material consisted of peripheral blood, taken on day 0 of AZD1222 vaccination. This clonotype was sampled from an adult in good health.

CDR3 DNA: TGTGCCAGCAGCCCCCGCGGAGGAGATACGCAGTATTTT. Translated, it gives CASSPRGGDTQYF. The chain employs TRBV5-4 and TRBJ2-3, with D perhaps matching TRBD2 (5 bases). This CDR3 region has 13 residues. Germline V gives CDR1 SGHNT, CDR2 YYREEE (reference sequence). V lost 4 bases and J 5 bases, leaving 11 bases between the germline ends.